This TCR beta chain was identified during a study of CD8 T cells in Susac syndrome. Negative isolation was applied to CD8+ and CD4+ T cells, and FACS enrichment was applied to TEMRA cells. CDR3 length equals 14 residues. CDR1 SGHAT and CDR2 FQNNGV come from the germline V gene. V lost 6 bases and J lost 2, with 14 bases in between. RNA in amounts of about 0.5 to 1 ug was reverse transcribed with random hexamers. TCRdb fed the immunoSEQ multiplex PCR reads into MiXCR, producing one record per CDR3 protein. The sample consists of around 150,000 distinct CDR3 sequences, 95% of them appearing once. This clonotype has more than one count but fewer than ten.

The TCR sequence derives from a human donor with Susac syndrome. Sample: CD8+ T cells from PBMCs. This chain links TRBV11-2 with TRBJ2-7, with D uncertain. The CDR3 protein is CASSPAGRPYEQYF. CDR3 nucleotide sequence: TGTGCCAGCAGTCCTGCCGGCAGACCCTACGAGCAGTACTTC.